The rows below give T cell receptor beta chains drawn from one sample of a study of identical twins. MiXCR was run by TCRdb on the 5' RACE reads, yielding one entry per CDR3 protein. The table records about 210,000 distinct CDR3 sequences, 9.4% of them present only once. Source material: memory (CD45RO+) T cells sorted from blood. The receptors were gathered from a woman aged 18-29 years in good health. CDR3s include the opening cysteine and the closing phenylalanine or tryptophan. The D gene is left open where the match is weak. Size values are once, few and many counts, or a class for expanded clones, and some rows have none.

J	D	length	size	V	CDR3	DNA
TRBJ2-7	-	11	many	TRBV3-1	CASSRTYEQYF	TGTGCCAGCAGCCGAACCTACGAGCAGTACTTC
TRBJ2-1	-	14	-	TRBV6-1	CASSESLSIYEQFF	TGTGCCAGCAGTGAATCCCTCTCAATCTATGAGCAGTTCTTC
TRBJ1-2	-	13	-	TRBV5-1	CASTQDKQKGYTF	TGCGCCAGCACCCAGGATAAACAAAAAGGCTACACCTTC
TRBJ2-1	TRBD2	13	few	TRBV7-9	CASSLRGTSEQFF	TGTGCCAGCAGCCTAAGAGGGACTAGCGAGCAGTTCTTC
TRBJ1-1	-	13	-	TRBV6-1	CAIKGHADTEAFF	TGTGCCATTAAGGGACATGCGGACACTGAAGCTTTCTTT
TRBJ2-5	-	14	few	TRBV5-1	CASKSSWYQETQYF	TGCGCCAGCAAGAGCAGTTGGTACCAAGAGACCCAGTACTTC
TRBJ1-1	TRBD1	13	-	TRBV7-2	CASSFPGQGKAFF	TGTGCCAGCAGCTTCCCGGGACAGGGGAAAGCTTTCTTT
TRBJ2-3	TRBD2	16	few	TRBV7-2	CASSLEYGTSGGERYF	TGTGCCAGCAGCTTAGAATATGGGACTAGCGGTGGGGAAAGGTATTTT
TRBJ1-1	TRBD1	14	few	TRBV6-1	CASRPPGGNTEAFF	TGTGCCAGCAGGCCTCCAGGGGGGAACACTGAAGCTTTCTTT
TRBJ2-1	TRBD1	16	-	TRBV6-2/TRBV6-3	CASSPTGGRSSVEQFF	TGTGCCAGCAGTCCGACAGGGGGCCGAAGTTCAGTGGAGCAGTTCTTC
TRBJ2-6	-	15	-	TRBV18	CASSPTYAGANVLTF	TGTGCCAGCTCTCCAACCTATGCCGGGGCCAACGTCCTGACTTTC
TRBJ2-7	-	15	-	TRBV7-2	CASSSHRVALYEQYF	TGTGCCAGCAGCTCCCACCGGGTCGCCCTCTACGAGCAGTACTTC
TRBJ1-3	-	14	many	TRBV2	CASSGGTPGNTIYF	TGTGCCAGCAGTGGGGGGACACCTGGAAACACCATATATTTT
TRBJ1-6	TRBD1	15	-	TRBV10-3	CAISERQGGNSPLHF	TGTGCCATCAGTGAGAGACAGGGAGGTAATTCACCCCTCCACTTT
TRBJ2-2	-	14	few	TRBV10-3	CAISELASTGELFF	TGTGCCATCAGTGAACTAGCAAGCACCGGGGAGCTGTTTTTT
TRBJ2-1	-	14	-	TRBV20-1	CSALAATLFNEQFF	TGCAGTGCGTTAGCGGCCACCTTATTCAATGAGCAGTTCTTC
TRBJ1-1	-	14	-	TRBV20-1	CSARDFQGAIEAFF	TGCAGTGCTAGAGATTTCCAGGGCGCAATTGAAGCTTTCTTT
TRBJ2-7	TRBD1	14	-	TRBV28	CASRPGTGVREQYF	TGTGCCAGCAGACCCGGGACAGGGGTTAGGGAGCAGTACTTC
TRBJ2-7	TRBD2	15	few	TRBV3-1	CASSPGSSGSHEQYF	TGTGCCAGCAGCCCTGGCTCTAGCGGGAGCCACGAGCAGTACTTC
TRBJ2-2	TRBD2	16	-	TRBV7-2	CASSLRAGGVTGELFF	TGTGCCAGCAGCTTACGTGCGGGAGGCGTCACCGGGGAGCTGTTTTTT
TRBJ2-5	-	13	many	TRBV7-6	CASSSTLQETQYF	TGTGCCAGCAGCTCCACACTGCAAGAGACCCAGTACTTC
TRBJ1-3	-	17	few	TRBV9	CASSVESLNPAGNTIYF	TGTGCCAGCAGCGTAGAGTCTCTGAACCCTGCTGGAAACACCATATATTTT
TRBJ2-2	TRBD1	15	-	TRBV12-3/TRBV12-4	CASSFQQGIGGELFF	TGTGCCAGCAGTTTCCAACAGGGGATCGGCGGGGAGCTGTTTTTT
TRBJ2-2	-	12	-	TRBV6-2/TRBV6-3	CASAVDTGELFF	TGTGCCAGCGCTGTCGACACCGGGGAGCTGTTTTTT